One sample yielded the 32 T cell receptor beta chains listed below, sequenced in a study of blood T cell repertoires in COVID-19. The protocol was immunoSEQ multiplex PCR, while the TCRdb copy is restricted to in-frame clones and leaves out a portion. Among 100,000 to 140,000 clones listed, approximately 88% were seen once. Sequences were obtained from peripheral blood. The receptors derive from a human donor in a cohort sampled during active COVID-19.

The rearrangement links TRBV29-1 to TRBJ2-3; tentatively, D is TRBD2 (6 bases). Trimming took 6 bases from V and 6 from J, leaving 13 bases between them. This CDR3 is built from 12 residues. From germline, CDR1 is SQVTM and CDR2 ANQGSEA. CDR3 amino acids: CSVNVAADTQYF. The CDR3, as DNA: TGCAGCGTCAACGTAGCGGCTGATACGCAGTATTTT.

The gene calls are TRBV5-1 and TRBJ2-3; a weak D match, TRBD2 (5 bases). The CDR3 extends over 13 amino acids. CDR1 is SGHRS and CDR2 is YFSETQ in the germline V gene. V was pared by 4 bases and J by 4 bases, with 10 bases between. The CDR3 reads CASSPGLSDTQYF. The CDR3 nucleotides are TGCGCCAGCAGCCCGGGGTTGTCAGATACGCAGTATTTT.

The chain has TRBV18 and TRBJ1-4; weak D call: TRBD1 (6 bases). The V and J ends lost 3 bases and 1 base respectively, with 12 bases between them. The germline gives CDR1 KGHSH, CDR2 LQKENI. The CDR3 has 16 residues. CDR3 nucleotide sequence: TGTGCCAGCTCACCCTCCCAACAGGGAACTAATGAAAAACTGTTTTTT. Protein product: CASSPSQQGTNEKLFF.

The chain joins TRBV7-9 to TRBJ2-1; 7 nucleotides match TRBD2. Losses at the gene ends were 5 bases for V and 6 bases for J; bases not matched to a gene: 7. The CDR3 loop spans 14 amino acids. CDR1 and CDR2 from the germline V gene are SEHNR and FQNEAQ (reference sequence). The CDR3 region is CASSTGLSFNEQFF. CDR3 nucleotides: TGTGCCAGCAGCACGGGACTATCGTTCAATGAGCAGTTCTTC.

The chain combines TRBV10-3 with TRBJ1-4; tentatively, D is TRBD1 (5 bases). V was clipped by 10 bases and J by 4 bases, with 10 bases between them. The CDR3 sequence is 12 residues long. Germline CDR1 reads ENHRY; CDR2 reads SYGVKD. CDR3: CATGGGNEKLFF. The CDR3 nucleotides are TGTGCCACGGGGGGGGGTAATGAAAAACTGTTTTTT.

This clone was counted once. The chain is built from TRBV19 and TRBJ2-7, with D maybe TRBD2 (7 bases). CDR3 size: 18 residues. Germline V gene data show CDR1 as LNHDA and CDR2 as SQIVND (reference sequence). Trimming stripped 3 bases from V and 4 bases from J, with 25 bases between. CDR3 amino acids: CASSIGRRGGIAAYEQYF. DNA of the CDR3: TGTGCCAGTAGTATTGGGCGGAGGGGGGGAATTGCGGCATACGAGCAGTACTTC.

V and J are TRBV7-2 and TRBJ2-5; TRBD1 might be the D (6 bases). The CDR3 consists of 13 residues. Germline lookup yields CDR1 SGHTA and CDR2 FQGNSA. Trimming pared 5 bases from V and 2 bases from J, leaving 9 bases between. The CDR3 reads CASSLDRQETQYF. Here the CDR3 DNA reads TGTGCCAGCAGCCTCGACAGGCAAGAGACCCAGTACTTC. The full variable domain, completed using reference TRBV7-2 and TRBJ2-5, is GAGVSQSPSNKVTEKGKDVELRCDPISGHTALYWYRQSLGQGLEFLIYFQGNSAPDKSGLPSDRFSAERTGGSVSTLTIQRTQQEDSAVYLCASSLDRQETQYFGPGTRLLVL.

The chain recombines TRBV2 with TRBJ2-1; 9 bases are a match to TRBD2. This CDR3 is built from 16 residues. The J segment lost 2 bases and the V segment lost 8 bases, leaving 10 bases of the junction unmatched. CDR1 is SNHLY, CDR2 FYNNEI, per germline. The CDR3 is CASGRQAGGAYNEQFF. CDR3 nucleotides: TGTGCCAGCGGCCGGCAAGCGGGAGGCGCCTACAATGAGCAGTTCTTC. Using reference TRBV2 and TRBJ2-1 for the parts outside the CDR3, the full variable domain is EPEVTQTPSHQVTQMGQEVILRCVPISNHLYFYWYRQILGQKVEFLVSFYNNEISEKSEIFDDQFSVERPDGSNFTLKIRSTKLEDSAMYFCASGRQAGGAYNEQFFGPGTRLTVL.

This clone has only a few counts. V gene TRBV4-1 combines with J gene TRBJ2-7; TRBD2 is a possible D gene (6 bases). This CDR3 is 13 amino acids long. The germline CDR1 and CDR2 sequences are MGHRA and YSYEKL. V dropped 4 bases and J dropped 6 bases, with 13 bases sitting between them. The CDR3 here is CASSPGAGSEQYV. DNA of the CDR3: TGCGCCAGCAGCCCTGGGGCGGGGAGCGAGCAGTACGTC.

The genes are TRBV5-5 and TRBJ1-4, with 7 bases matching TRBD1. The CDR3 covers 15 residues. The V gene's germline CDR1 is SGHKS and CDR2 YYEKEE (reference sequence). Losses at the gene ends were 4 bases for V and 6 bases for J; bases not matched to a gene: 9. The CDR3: CASSPRQGFDEKLFF. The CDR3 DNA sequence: TGTGCCAGCAGCCCAAGACAGGGATTTGATGAAAAACTGTTTTTT.

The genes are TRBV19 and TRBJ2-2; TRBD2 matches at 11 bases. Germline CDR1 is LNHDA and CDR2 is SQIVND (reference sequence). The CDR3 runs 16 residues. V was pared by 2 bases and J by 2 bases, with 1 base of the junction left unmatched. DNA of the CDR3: TGTGCCAGTAGTATAACTAGCGGGGGAAACACCGGGGAGCTGTTTTTT. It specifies CASSITSGGNTGELFF.

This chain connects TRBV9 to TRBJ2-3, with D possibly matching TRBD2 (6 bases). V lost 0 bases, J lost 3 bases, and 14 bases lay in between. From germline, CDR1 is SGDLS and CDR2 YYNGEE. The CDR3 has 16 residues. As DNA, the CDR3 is TGTGCCAGCAGCGTAGCCGGCGGGGAAGTGACAGATACGCAGTATTTT. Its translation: CASSVAGGEVTDTQYF.

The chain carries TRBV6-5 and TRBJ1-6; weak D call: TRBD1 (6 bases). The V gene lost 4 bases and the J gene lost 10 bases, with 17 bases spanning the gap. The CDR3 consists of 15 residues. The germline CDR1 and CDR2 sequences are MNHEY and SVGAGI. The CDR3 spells CASSSTGMGWSPLHF. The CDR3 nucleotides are TGTGCCAGCAGTTCTACAGGGATGGGTTGGTCACCCCTCCACTTT.

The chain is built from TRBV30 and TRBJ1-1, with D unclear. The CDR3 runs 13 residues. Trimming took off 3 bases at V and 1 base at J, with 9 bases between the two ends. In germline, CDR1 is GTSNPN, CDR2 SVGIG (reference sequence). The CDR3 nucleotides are TGTGCCTGGAGGACACACTGGAACACTGAAGCTTTCTTT. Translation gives CAWRTHWNTEAFF.

Here the CDR3 reads CASIKAGAGYNEQFF. The CDR3 DNA is TGTGCCAGTATTAAAGCGGGGGCCGGCTACAATGAGCAGTTCTTC. The chain is built from TRBV19 and TRBJ2-1; 8 bases are shared with TRBD2. There are 15 residues in the CDR3. The germline gives CDR1 LNHDA, CDR2 SQIVND (reference sequence). J gave up 3 bases and V 7 bases, and 8 bases lay outside the gene matches.

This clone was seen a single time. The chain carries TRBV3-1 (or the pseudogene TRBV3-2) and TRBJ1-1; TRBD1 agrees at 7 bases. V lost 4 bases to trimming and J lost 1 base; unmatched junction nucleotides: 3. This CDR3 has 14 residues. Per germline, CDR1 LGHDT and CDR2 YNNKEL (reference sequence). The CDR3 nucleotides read TGTGCCAGCAGCCGACGGACAGGGAACACTGAAGCTTTCTTT. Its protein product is CASSRRTGNTEAFF.

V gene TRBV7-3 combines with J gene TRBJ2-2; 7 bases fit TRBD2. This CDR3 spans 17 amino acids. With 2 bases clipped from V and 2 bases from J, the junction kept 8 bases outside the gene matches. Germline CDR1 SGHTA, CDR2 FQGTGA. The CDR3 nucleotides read TGTGCCAGCAGCTTATCACGACTAGCCGGAAACACCGGGGAGCTGTTTTTT. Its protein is CASSLSRLAGNTGELFF.

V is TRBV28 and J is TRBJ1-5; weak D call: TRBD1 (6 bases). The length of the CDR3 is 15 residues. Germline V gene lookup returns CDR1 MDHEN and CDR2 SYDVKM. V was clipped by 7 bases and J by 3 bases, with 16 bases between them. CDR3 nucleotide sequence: TGTGCCAGCAACGAGGGGCAGGGGCTCAATCAGCCCCAGCATTTT. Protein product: CASNEGQGLNQPQHF.

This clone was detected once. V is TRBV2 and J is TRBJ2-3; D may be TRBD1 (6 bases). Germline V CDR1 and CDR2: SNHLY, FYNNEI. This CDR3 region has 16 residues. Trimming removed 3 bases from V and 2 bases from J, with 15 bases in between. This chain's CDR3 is CASSDTGFESTDTQYF. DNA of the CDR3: TGTGCCAGCAGTGATACAGGGTTCGAATCCACAGATACGCAGTATTTT.

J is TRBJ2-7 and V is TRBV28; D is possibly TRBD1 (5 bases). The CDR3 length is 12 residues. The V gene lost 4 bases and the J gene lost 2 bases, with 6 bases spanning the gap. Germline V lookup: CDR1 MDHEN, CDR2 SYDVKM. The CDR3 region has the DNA TGTGCCAGCAGTTCGGACACCTACGAGCAGTACGTC. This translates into CASSSDTYEQYV.

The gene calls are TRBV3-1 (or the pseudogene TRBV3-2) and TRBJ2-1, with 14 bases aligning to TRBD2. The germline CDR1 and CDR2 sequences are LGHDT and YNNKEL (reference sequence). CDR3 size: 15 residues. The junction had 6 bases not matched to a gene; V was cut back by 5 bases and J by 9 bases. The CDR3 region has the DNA TGTGCCAGCAGCACGGGACTAGCGGGAGTGGGTGAGCAGTTCTTC. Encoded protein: CASSTGLAGVGEQFF.

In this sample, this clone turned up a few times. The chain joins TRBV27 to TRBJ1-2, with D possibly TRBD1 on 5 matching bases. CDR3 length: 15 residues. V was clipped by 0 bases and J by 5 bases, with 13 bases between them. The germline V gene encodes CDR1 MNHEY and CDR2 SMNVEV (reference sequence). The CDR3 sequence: CASSLSGGRRYGYTF. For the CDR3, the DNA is TGTGCCAGCAGTTTATCGGGGGGAAGGAGGTATGGCTACACCTTC.

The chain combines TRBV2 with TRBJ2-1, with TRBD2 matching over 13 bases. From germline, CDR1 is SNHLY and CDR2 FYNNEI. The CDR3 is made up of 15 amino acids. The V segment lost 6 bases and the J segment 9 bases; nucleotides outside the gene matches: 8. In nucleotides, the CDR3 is TGTGCCAGCAGCTCACTAGCGGGAGGGCCCATTGAGCAGTTCTTC. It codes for CASSSLAGGPIEQFF.

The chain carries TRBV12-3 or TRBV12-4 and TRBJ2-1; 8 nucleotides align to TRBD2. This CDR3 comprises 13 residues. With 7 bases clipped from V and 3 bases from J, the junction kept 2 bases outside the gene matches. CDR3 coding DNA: TGTGCCAGCACTAGCGGGTTCTACAATGAGCAGTTCTTC. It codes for CASTSGFYNEQFF.

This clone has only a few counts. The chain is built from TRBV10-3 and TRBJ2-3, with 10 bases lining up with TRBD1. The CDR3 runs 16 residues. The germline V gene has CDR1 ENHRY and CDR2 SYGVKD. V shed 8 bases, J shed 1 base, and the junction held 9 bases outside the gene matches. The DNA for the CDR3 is TGTGCCATCGGCCGGGACAGGGGTGGTGGCACAGATACGCAGTATTTT. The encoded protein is CAIGRDRGGGTDTQYF.

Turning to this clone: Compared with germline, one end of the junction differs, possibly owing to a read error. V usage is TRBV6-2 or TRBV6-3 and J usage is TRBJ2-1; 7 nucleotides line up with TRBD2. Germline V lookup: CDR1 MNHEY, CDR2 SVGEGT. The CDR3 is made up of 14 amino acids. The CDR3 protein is CASSYSLLAVGEIF. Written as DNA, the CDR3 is TGTGCCAGCAGTTACTCGCTGCTAGCGGTGGGAGAAATCTTC.

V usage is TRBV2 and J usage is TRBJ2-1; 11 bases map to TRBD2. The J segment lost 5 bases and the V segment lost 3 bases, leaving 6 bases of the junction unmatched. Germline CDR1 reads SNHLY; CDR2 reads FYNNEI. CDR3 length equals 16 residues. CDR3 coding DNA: TGTGCCAGCAGTGACATGGCTAGCGGGGGGAACAATGAGCAGTTCTTC. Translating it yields CASSDMASGGNNEQFF.

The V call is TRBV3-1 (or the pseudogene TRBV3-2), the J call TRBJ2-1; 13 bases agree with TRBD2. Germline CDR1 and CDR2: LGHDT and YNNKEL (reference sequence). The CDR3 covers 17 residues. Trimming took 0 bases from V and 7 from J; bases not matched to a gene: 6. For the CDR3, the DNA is TGTGCCAGCAGCCAAGATCGAGGGACTAGCGGGATAAATGAGCAGTTCTTC. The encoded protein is CASSQDRGTSGINEQFF.

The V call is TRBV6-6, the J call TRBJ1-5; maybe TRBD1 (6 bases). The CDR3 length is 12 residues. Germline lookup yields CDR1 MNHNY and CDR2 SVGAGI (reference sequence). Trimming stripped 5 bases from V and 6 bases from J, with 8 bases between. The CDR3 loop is CASSLQGQPQHF. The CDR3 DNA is TGTGCCAGCAGTCTACAGGGTCAGCCCCAGCATTTT.

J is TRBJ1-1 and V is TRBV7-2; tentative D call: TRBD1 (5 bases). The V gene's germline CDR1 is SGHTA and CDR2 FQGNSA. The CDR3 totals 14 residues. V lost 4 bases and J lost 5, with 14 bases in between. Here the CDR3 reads CASSSMGRRTEAFF. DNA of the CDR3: TGTGCCAGCAGCTCTATGGGGCGAAGGACTGAAGCTTTCTTT.

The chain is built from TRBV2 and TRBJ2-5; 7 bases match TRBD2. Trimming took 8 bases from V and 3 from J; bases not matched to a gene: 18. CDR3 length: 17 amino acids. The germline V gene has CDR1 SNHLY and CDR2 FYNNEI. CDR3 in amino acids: CASGDPGLSAYKETQYF. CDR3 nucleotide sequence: TGTGCCAGCGGGGACCCGGGACTAAGCGCCTACAAAGAGACCCAGTACTTC.

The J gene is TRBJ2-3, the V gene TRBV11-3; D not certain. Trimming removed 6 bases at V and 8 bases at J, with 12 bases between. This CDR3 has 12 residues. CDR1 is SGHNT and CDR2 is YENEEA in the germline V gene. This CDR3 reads CASSLDPGTQYF. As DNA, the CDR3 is TGTGCCAGCAGTCTCGACCCGGGTACGCAGTATTTT.